The 21 T cell receptor beta chains reported below all come from one sample, sequenced in a study of blood T cell repertoires in COVID-19. Repertoires were generated with immunoSEQ multiplex PCR, while TCRdb's copy carries only in-frame clones and drops some. This table holds roughly 150,000 clones, 84% found once. Input material: PBMCs or T cells enriched from blood (not recorded which). The receptors here all came from a man aged 45-65 years in a cohort exposed to, infected with or recovered from COVID-19 (not recorded which).

This clone has only one observation. The CDR3: CASGSGSEQYF. The DNA of the CDR3 is TGTGCTAGTGGGTCTGGCTCCGAGCAGTACTTC. The chain links TRBV12-5 to TRBJ2-7; no definite D call. The germline V and J ends were trimmed by 6 bases and 6 bases, with 9 bases remaining between them. CDR3 size: 11 residues. CDR1 and CDR2 (germline): LGHNT, FRNRAP. Complete variable domain (other parts from reference TRBV12-5 and TRBJ2-7): DARVTQTPRHKVTEMGQEVTMRCQPILGHNTVFWYRQTMMQGLELLAYFRNRAPLDDSGMPKDRFSAEMPDATLATLKIQPSEPRDSAVYFCASGSGSEQYFGPGTRLTVT.

This chain uses TRBV13 with TRBJ2-1, with 12 bases lining up with TRBD2. With V trimmed by 5 bases and J by 4 bases, 3 bases remained unmatched. The CDR3 consists of 15 residues. Germline V CDR1 and CDR2: PRHDT, FYEKMQ (reference sequence). CDR3 sequence: CASSLLAGGYNEQFF. The CDR3 region has the DNA TGTGCCAGCAGCCTACTAGCGGGGGGATACAATGAGCAGTTCTTC.

V is TRBV27 and J is TRBJ1-5, with D possibly matching TRBD1 (5 bases). V was shortened by 2 bases and J by 5 bases, with 13 bases between the two germline ends. The CDR3 runs to 15 residues. From germline, CDR1 is MNHEY and CDR2 SMNVEV (reference sequence). The CDR3 DNA reads as TGTGCCAGCAGTTTAATAGGGGCCCAGGATCAGCCCCAGCATTTT. Translated, it gives CASSLIGAQDQPQHF.

This clone was observed a single time. CDR3 sequence reads: CASSGGAGGSPYNEQFF. The CDR3 coding sequence is TGTGCCAGCAGCGGAGGTGCGGGCGGGAGCCCCTACAATGAGCAGTTCTTC. The chain recombines TRBV7-9 with TRBJ2-1; 7 bases match TRBD2. This CDR3 has 17 residues. The ends lost 5 bases at V and 2 bases at J; junction bases unmatched: 12. Germline CDR1 SEHNR, CDR2 FQNEAQ (reference sequence). Full variable domain (outside the CDR3, taken from reference TRBV7-9 and TRBJ2-1): DTGVSQNPRHKITKRGQNVTFRCDPISEHNRLYWYRQTLGQGPEFLTYFQNEAQLEKSRLLSDRFSAERPKGSFSTLEIQRTEQGDSAMYLCASSGGAGGSPYNEQFFGPGTRLTVL.

V gene TRBV19 combines with J gene TRBJ2-1; weak D call: TRBD1 (6 bases). V was trimmed by 0 bases and J by 7 bases, leaving 10 bases between them. Germline values: CDR1 LNHDA, CDR2 SQIVND (reference sequence). The CDR3 runs to 14 residues. The CDR3 coding sequence is TGTGCCAGTAGTATAGATTGGACAGCTAATGAGCAGTTCTTC. Amino acid sequence: CASSIDWTANEQFF. The full variable domain, its missing parts supplied by reference TRBV19 and TRBJ2-1, is DGGITQSPKYLFRKEGQNVTLSCEQNLNHDAMYWYRQDPGQGLRLIYYSQIVNDFQKGDIAEGYSVSREKKESFPLTVTSAQKNPTAFYLCASSIDWTANEQFFGPGTRLTVL.

The chain is built from TRBV7-6 and TRBJ2-7; possible D gene TRBD1, 6 bases. There are 14 residues in the CDR3. Germline assignment: CDR1 SGHVS and CDR2 FNYEAQ. Trimming left V 6 bases short and J 3 bases short, with 15 bases between. The CDR3 protein is CASSSTGWDYEQYF. DNA for the CDR3: TGTGCCAGCAGTTCGACAGGTTGGGACTACGAGCAGTACTTC. The full variable domain, rest sourced from reference TRBV7-6 and TRBJ2-7, is GAGVSQSPRYKVTKRGQDVALRCDPISGHVSLYWYRQALGQGPEFLTYFNYEAQQDKSGLPNDRFSAERPEGSISTLTIQRTEQRDSAMYRCASSSTGWDYEQYFGPGTRLTVT.

This chain joins TRBV27 and TRBJ2-7; 8 nucleotides line up with TRBD1. This CDR3 is built from 15 residues. From germline, CDR1 is MNHEY and CDR2 SMNVEV (reference sequence). Trimming took 0 bases from V and 1 from J; bases not matched to a gene: 2. This CDR3 reads CASSLSQGGSYEQYF. The CDR3 DNA is TGTGCCAGCAGTTTATCACAGGGGGGATCCTACGAGCAGTACTTC.

The chain recombines TRBV27 with TRBJ2-2, with 12 positions matching TRBD2. The CDR3 spans 17 residues. J was trimmed by 6 bases and V by 0 bases; bases with no gene match: 5. Germline V gene data show CDR1 as MNHEY and CDR2 as SMNVEV (reference sequence). CDR3 residues: CASSLSWTSGAAGELFF. The CDR3 DNA sequence: TGTGCCAGCAGTTTATCGTGGACTAGCGGGGCAGCCGGGGAGCTGTTTTTT.

The chain has TRBV11-2 and TRBJ2-1, with a tentative D call TRBD2 (5 bases). The length of the CDR3 is 13 residues. V gave up 3 bases and J gave up 9 bases, with 12 bases separating them. The germline V gene encodes CDR1 SGHAT and CDR2 FQNNGV. CDR3 amino acids: CASSFGSAAEQFF. CDR3 DNA: TGTGCCAGCAGCTTTGGTAGCGCGGCTGAGCAGTTCTTC.

This clone was counted between two and nine times. The chain combines TRBV5-1 with TRBJ1-1; 7 positions agree with TRBD1. The V gene's germline CDR1 is SGHRS and CDR2 YFSETQ. The CDR3 contains 17 residues. V was clipped by 4 bases and J by 1 base; unmatched bases: 13. CDR3 amino acids: CASSPWGKGASNTEAFF. The CDR3, as DNA: TGCGCCAGCAGCCCCTGGGGAAAGGGGGCGTCGAACACTGAAGCTTTCTTT.

The V gene is TRBV7-6, the J gene TRBJ2-6, with D possibly being TRBD2 (6 bases). V was shortened by 0 bases and J by 4 bases, with 13 bases between the two germline ends. Germline CDR1 reads SGHVS; CDR2 reads FNYEAQ. This CDR3 is built from 17 residues. The CDR3 sequence: CASSLAAGSGGANVLTF. The CDR3 bases are TGTGCCAGCAGCTTAGCGGCGGGGTCTGGCGGGGCCAACGTCCTGACTTTC.

The chain uses TRBV18 and TRBJ1-4; D remains ambiguous. From germline, CDR1 is KGHSH and CDR2 LQKENI. Between the trimmed V and J ends, which lost 4 bases and 3 bases, there was a span of 9 bases. CDR3 size: 14 residues. DNA of the CDR3: TGTGCCAGCTCACAACGGGGTGCTAATGAAAAACTGTTTTTT. Translated, it gives CASSQRGANEKLFF.

The V and J genes are TRBV5-1 and TRBJ1-1; the D is unclear. The V gene's germline CDR1 is SGHRS and CDR2 YFSETQ. The CDR3 is 16 residues long. The V gene lost 1 base and the J gene lost 1 base, with 14 bases spanning the gap. Written as DNA, the CDR3 is TGCGCCAGCAGCTTGTATGGGGTGCGGGGGAACACTGAAGCTTTCTTT. Protein: CASSLYGVRGNTEAFF. The complete variable domain, with remaining parts taken from reference TRBV5-1 and TRBJ1-1, reads KAGVTQTPRYLIKTRGQQVTLSCSPISGHRSVSWYQQTPGQGLQFLFEYFSETQRNKGNFPGRFSGRQFSNSRSEMNVSTLELGDSALYLCASSLYGVRGNTEAFFGQGTRLTVV.

J is TRBJ2-1 and V is TRBV5-1; TRBD2 aligns across 12 bases. Germline V CDR1 and CDR2: SGHRS, YFSETQ. The CDR3 has 16 residues. The trim removed 5 bases at V and 4 bases at J, leaving 7 bases unmatched. CDR3 sequence reads: CASSGTSGSYYNEQFF. DNA for the CDR3: TGCGCCAGCAGTGGGACTAGCGGGTCTTATTACAATGAGCAGTTCTTC.

This clone appeared once. This chain connects TRBV19 to TRBJ2-7, with D possibly matching TRBD1 (6 bases). Trimming removed 5 bases at V and 2 bases at J, with 13 bases between. The CDR3 is 14 amino acids. From germline, CDR1 is LNHDA and CDR2 SQIVND (reference sequence). This chain's CDR3 is CASSSQGSAYEQYF. The CDR3 DNA is TGTGCCAGTAGTTCCCAGGGGTCGGCCTACGAGCAGTACTTC.

The J gene is TRBJ2-1, the V gene TRBV24-1; possibly TRBD2 for D (5 bases). This CDR3 has 17 residues. CDR1 KGHDR and CDR2 SFDVKD come from the germline V gene. The ends were cut back, 4 bases at V and 9 bases at J, with 24 bases in the middle. Here the CDR3 DNA reads TGTGCCACCAGTGACCCGTCGACGGGGATATACTTGGGTGAGCAGTTCTTC. It translates to CATSDPSTGIYLGEQFF.

The chain is built from TRBV2 and TRBJ2-1; 9 nucleotides agree with TRBD2. The CDR3 is 14 amino acids. Germline trimming cut 8 bases from V and 4 bases from J; bases unmatched to any gene: 6. In germline, CDR1 is SNHLY, CDR2 FYNNEI. CDR3 DNA: TGTGCCAGCGCGGCTAGCGGGGATTACAATGAGCAGTTCTTC. Translated: CASAASGDYNEQFF.

This chain uses TRBV27 with TRBJ2-3; 8 nucleotides align to TRBD2. The trim removed 5 bases at V and 1 base at J, leaving 2 bases unmatched. Germline V gene sequence: CDR1 MNHEY, CDR2 SMNVEV (reference sequence). The CDR3 spans 14 residues. The CDR3 loop reads CASSRSGGTDTQYF. The CDR3 DNA reads TGTGCCAGCAGTCGTAGCGGGGGCACAGATACGCAGTATTTT.

This chain links TRBV14 with TRBJ1-2, with TRBD1 matching over 9 bases. CDR1 and CDR2 from the germline V gene are SGHDN and FVKESK. The CDR3 runs 13 residues. V was pared by 4 bases and J by 6 bases, with 3 bases of the junction left unmatched. CDR3: CASSLQGADGYTF. CDR3 sequence (DNA): TGTGCCAGCAGCCTACAGGGGGCAGATGGCTACACCTTC.

This chain uses TRBV7-8 with TRBJ2-7; 7 bases are a match to TRBD1. Looked up from germline, CDR1 is SGHVS and CDR2 is FQNEAQ. The CDR3 has 14 amino acids. V shed 5 bases and J 0 bases; nucleotides not matched to a gene: 4. The CDR3 region has the DNA TGTGCCAGCAGCACCACAGGGGTCTCCTACGAGCAGTACTTC. Protein sequence: CASSTTGVSYEQYF.

The chain couples TRBV19 to TRBJ1-3; D remains unclear. The CDR3 loop spans 15 amino acids. From germline, CDR1 is LNHDA and CDR2 SQIVND (reference sequence). Trimming removed 6 bases at V and 0 bases at J, with 12 bases between. The chain's CDR3 is CASSRQIFSGNTIYF. As DNA, the CDR3 is TGTGCCAGTAGCAGGCAGATCTTCTCTGGAAACACCATATATTTT.